Listed below are T cell receptor beta chains from one sample, sequenced in a study of T cell responses to AZD1222 COVID-19 vaccine. TCRdb's copy holds only in-frame clones and misses some; the assay was immunoSEQ multiplex PCR. The sample lists fewer than 110,000 clones, 70% to 90% occurring once. This specimen was peripheral blood, taken 28 days after the second AZD1222 dose. These receptors all come from an adult who received the AZD1222 COVID-19 vaccine. Each CDR3 is given with its conserved first and last residue. Each record gives: clone size, V gene, D gene, J gene, CDR3 DNA, CDR3 protein. The D gene is left open where the match is weak. The size entry is marked missing in some rows and otherwise reads once, few, many or a size class.

-	TRBV14	TRBD1	TRBJ1-1	TGTGCCAGCAGCCTCGGACAGGGGTCGGGCACTGAAGCTTTCTTT	CASSLGQGSGTEAFF
-	TRBV20-1	-	TRBJ2-4	TGCAGTGCTAGTGGCAGCCTGCTAGCCAAAAACATTCAGTACTTC	CSASGSLLAKNIQYF
-	TRBV24-1	-	TRBJ2-2	TGTGCCACCAGTGATCCCACAATGAACACCGGGGAGCTGTTTTTT	CATSDPTMNTGELFF
-	TRBV14	TRBD1	TRBJ1-6	TGTGCCAGCAGCCAAGAGTCTACAGGGGTTTCACCCCTCCACTTT	CASSQESTGVSPLHF
-	TRBV7-8	-	TRBJ1-1	TGTGCCAGCAGCATCCGACAGATGAACACTGAAGCTTTCTTT	CASSIRQMNTEAFF
-	TRBV7-3	-	TRBJ2-2	TGTGCCAGCAGCTTAATGTCATCGGTTGCCGGGGAGCTGTTTTTT	CASSLMSSVAGELFF
-	TRBV7-9	TRBD1	TRBJ1-2	TGTGCCAGCAGCTCTCCGGGACAGGGAGGCTATGGCTACACCTTC	CASSSPGQGGYGYTF
-	TRBV5-8	-	TRBJ2-2	TGTGCCAGCAGCGGGAGGGGGCCAGCCACCGGGGAGCTGTTTTTT	CASSGRGPATGELFF
-	TRBV12-5	-	TRBJ1-5	TGTGCTAGTGGTTTCGGCCTGGGGTCGGTGGAACCCCAGCATTTT	CASGFGLGSVEPQHF
-	TRBV18	-	TRBJ1-1	TGTGCCAGCTCACCAACGGGGGGAGGTACTGAAGCTTTCTTT	CASSPTGGGTEAFF
-	TRBV19	TRBD1	TRBJ2-7	TGTGCCAGTAGTAAAAAAGGACAGGGTTCCTACGAGCAGTACTTC	CASSKKGQGSYEQYF
once	TRBV21-1	-	TRBJ1-5	TGTGCCAGCTACACGGGAAGAATGAGCAATCAGCCCCAGCATTTT	CASYTGRMSNQPQHF
-	TRBV2	TRBD2	TRBJ2-7	TGTGCCAGCAGTGTCCAGCCTAGCGGGGCGTCCGAGCAGTACTTC	CASSVQPSGASEQYF
-	TRBV12-3/TRBV12-4	-	TRBJ1-2	TGTGCCAGCAGTTTGGCGGGGCCCTATGGCTACACCTTC	CASSLAGPYGYTF
-	TRBV5-6	-	TRBJ2-7	TGTGCCAGCAGCTTGGACAGGTACAACGAGCAGTACTTC	CASSLDRYNEQYF
-	TRBV7-9	TRBD1	TRBJ1-2	TGTGCCAGCAGCGCCGGACAGGATCTGAGAACCTTC	CASSAGQDLRTF
-	TRBV7-2	TRBD2	TRBJ2-1	TGTGCCAGCAGCTTTTCTTCTCTAGCGGGGGCTAATGAGCAGTTCTTC	CASSFSSLAGANEQFF
once	TRBV12-3/TRBV12-4	TRBD1	TRBJ1-2	TGTGCCGGGGCGGACAGGGAACATGGCTACACCTTC	CAGADREHGYTF
-	TRBV19	-	TRBJ2-3	TGTGCCAGTACAATTAGCCAGGGAAGCACAGATACGCAGTATTTT	CASTISQGSTDTQYF
-	TRBV7-2	-	TRBJ1-5	TGTGCCAGCAGCTTACAGGCAGGGTCAGTCAATCAGCCCCAGCATTTT	CASSLQAGSVNQPQHF
-	TRBV13	-	TRBJ2-7	TGTGCCAGCAGCTCTTACAGGAGCAAGGACGAGCAGTACTTC	CASSSYRSKDEQYF
-	TRBV7-2	-	TRBJ2-2	TGTGCCAGCAGCTTTCGGCGGGGTGGTGGGCCCGGGGAGCTGTTTTTT	CASSFRRGGGPGELFF
few	TRBV27	-	TRBJ1-2	TGTGCCAGCAAAAGGGGGGGACTCACCCCGGGGTCTAACTATGGCTACACCTTC	CASKRGGLTPGSNYGYTF
-	TRBV7-2	TRBD2	TRBJ2-2	TGTGCCAGCAGCTTAGGAACCGGGACTAGCCAGACCGGGGAGCTGTTTTTT	CASSLGTGTSQTGELFF
-	TRBV11-2	-	TRBJ1-6	TGTGCCAGCAGCTTTTTACAGGGACCGTCACCCCTCCACTTT	CASSFLQGPSPLHF
-	TRBV5-1	-	TRBJ1-5	TGCGCCAGCAGCTGGGGGCAACAGCAACTTCCCAGCAATCAGCCCCAGCATTTT	CASSWGQQQLPSNQPQHF
-	TRBV4-1	-	TRBJ2-7	TGCGCCAGCAGTTCGTGGGACGGCTCCTACGAGCAGTACTTC	CASSSWDGSYEQYF
-	TRBV4-1	-	TRBJ2-1	TGCGCCAGCAGCACCTCCTTGGCGCTAGAGTACAATGAGCAGTTCTTC	CASSTSLALEYNEQFF
-	TRBV7-2	-	TRBJ1-1	TGTGCCAGCAGCTTAATATCAACGGGGGCGCGAAGTGGTGAAGCTTTCTTT	CASSLISTGARSGEAFF
-	TRBV21-1	-	TRBJ1-1	TGTGCCAGCAGCACGCGGCACTTGAACACTGAAGCTTTCTTT	CASSTRHLNTEAFF
-	TRBV2	-	TRBJ1-2	TGTGCCAGCAGTGAACTCCAGGGTAGTCTCTATGGCTACACCTTC	CASSELQGSLYGYTF
once	TRBV2	-	TRBJ2-5	TGTGCCAGCAGTACCGTTTACGGGGCGGAGACCCAGTACTTC	CASSTVYGAETQYF
-	TRBV6-5	-	TRBJ2-3	TGTGCCAGCAAGGCGGAAACAGATACGCAGTATTTT	CASKAETDTQYF
-	TRBV4-1	-	TRBJ1-1	TGCGCCAGCAGCCAAGATCCAACAGCTAACACTGAAGCTTTCTTT	CASSQDPTANTEAFF
-	TRBV2	TRBD2	TRBJ2-1	TGTGCCAGCAAACTCGGGGGGGCCTACAATGAGCAGTTCTTC	CASKLGGAYNEQFF
-	TRBV10-2	TRBD1	TRBJ2-2	TGCGCCAGCAGACCGAGCAACAGGGGTGCCGGGGAGCTGTTTTTT	CASRPSNRGAGELFF
-	TRBV9	-	TRBJ2-2	TGTGCCAGCAGAACTGGACAGACTAACACCGGGGAGCTGTTTTTT	CASRTGQTNTGELFF
-	TRBV3-1/TRBV3-2	-	TRBJ2-7	TGTGCCAGCAGCCAAGTGAACGAGCAGTACTTC	CASSQVNEQYF
-	TRBV7-2	TRBD1	TRBJ1-1	TGTGCCAGCAGCTTCTCGGACAGGTACACTGAAGCTTTCTTT	CASSFSDRYTEAFF
-	TRBV18	TRBD1	TRBJ1-1	TGTGCCAGCTCACCATCCAGGGGGCAGTTGGACACTGAAGCTTTCTTT	CASSPSRGQLDTEAFF
-	TRBV30	-	TRBJ1-6	TGTGCCTGGAGTGGGGGCAGGGAATTGAATTCACCCCTCCACTTT	CAWSGGRELNSPLHF
-	TRBV6-2/TRBV6-3	TRBD1	TRBJ2-4	TGTGCCAGCAGTCCGGACAGGGGGCACGGTCCGGGCGGGGGGGCCAAAAACATTCAGTACTTC	CASSPDRGHGPGGGAKNIQYF
-	TRBV7-8	-	TRBJ2-1	TGTGCCAGCAGCTCTCTAGCTGGACCCACCTACAATGAGCAGTTCTTC	CASSSLAGPTYNEQFF